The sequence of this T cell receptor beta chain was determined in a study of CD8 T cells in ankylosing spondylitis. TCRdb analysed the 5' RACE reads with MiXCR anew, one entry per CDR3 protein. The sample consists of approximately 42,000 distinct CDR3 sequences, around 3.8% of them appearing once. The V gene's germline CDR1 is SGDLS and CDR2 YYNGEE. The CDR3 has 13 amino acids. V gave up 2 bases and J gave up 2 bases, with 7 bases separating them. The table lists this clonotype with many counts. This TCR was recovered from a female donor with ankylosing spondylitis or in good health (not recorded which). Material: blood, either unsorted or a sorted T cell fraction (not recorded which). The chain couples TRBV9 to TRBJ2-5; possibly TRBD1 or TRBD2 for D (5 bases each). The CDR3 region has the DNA TGTGCCAGCAGCGTCTGGGGGCAAGAGACCCAGTACTTC. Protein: CASSVWGQETQYF. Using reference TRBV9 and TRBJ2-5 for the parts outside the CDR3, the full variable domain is DSGVTQTPKHLITATGQRVTLRCSPRSGDLSVYWYQQSLDQGLQFLIQYYNGEERAKGNILERFSAQQFPDLHSELNLSSLELGDSALYFCASSVWGQETQYFGPGTRLLVL.